A selection of T cell receptor beta chains follows, all from one sample in a study of post-analysis software for immune sequencing data. TCRdb recomputed calls from the PCR reads with MiXCR, one row per CDR3 protein. The sample records hundreds of thousands of distinct CDR3 sequences, 30% being singletons. Material for sequencing was blood. All receptors come from a girl aged 5-17 years with multiple sclerosis. CDR3s include the opening cysteine and the closing phenylalanine or tryptophan. D genes are given only for firm matches. Rows give clone size only sometimes, using once, few, many, or a class for an expanded clone.

V gene: TRBV12-3/TRBV12-4
clone size: .
CDR3 length: 17
J gene: TRBJ1-1
D gene: .
CDR3 DNA: .
CDR3 protein: CASSFGPGERTNTEAFF

V gene: TRBV9
clone size: .
CDR3 length: 15
J gene: TRBJ1-2
D gene: .
CDR3 DNA: TGTGCCAGCAGCTCAGTGGGAACCGCTTACTATGGCTACACCTTC
CDR3 protein: CASSSVGTAYYGYTF

V gene: TRBV7-2
clone size: few
CDR3 length: 13
J gene: TRBJ2-5
D gene: .
CDR3 DNA: TGTGCCAGCAGCCCCCAGCCCCAAGAGACCCAGTACTTC
CDR3 protein: CASSPQPQETQYF

V gene: TRBV20-1
clone size: .
CDR3 length: 14
J gene: TRBJ2-7
D gene: TRBD2
CDR3 DNA: TGCAGTGCTGATATAGCGGGACTACCCTACGAGCAGTACTTC
CDR3 protein: CSADIAGLPYEQYF

V gene: TRBV7-2
clone size: .
CDR3 length: 19
J gene: TRBJ2-1
D gene: TRBD2
CDR3 DNA: TGTGCCAGCAGCTTAGAATCATCACTAGCGGGCCACCCCCTGAATGAGCAGTTCTTC
CDR3 protein: CASSLESSLAGHPLNEQFF

V gene: TRBV4-3
clone size: few
CDR3 length: 16
J gene: TRBJ1-1
D gene: TRBD1
CDR3 DNA: TGCGCCAGCAGCCAAGAAAGGGCAGGGGGCCTCACTGAAGCTTTCTTT
CDR3 protein: CASSQERAGGLTEAFF

V gene: TRBV6-6
clone size: .
CDR3 length: 17
J gene: TRBJ2-3
D gene: TRBD2
CDR3 DNA: TGTGCCAGCCGCAATACCCGACTAGCGGGGTACACAGATACGCAGTATTTT
CDR3 protein: CASRNTRLAGYTDTQYF

V gene: TRBV28
clone size: .
CDR3 length: 16
J gene: TRBJ2-7
D gene: TRBD2
CDR3 DNA: TGTGCCAGCAACCCCTTAGGTAGCGGGAGGGAGTACGAGCAGTACTTC
CDR3 protein: CASNPLGSGREYEQYF

V gene: TRBV28
clone size: .
CDR3 length: 14
J gene: TRBJ1-4
D gene: .
CDR3 DNA: TGTGCCAGCATACAGGCGAATGATGGCGGAAAACTGTTTTTT
CDR3 protein: CASIQANDGGKLFF

V gene: TRBV6-1
clone size: few
CDR3 length: 19
J gene: TRBJ2-6
D gene: TRBD1
CDR3 DNA: TGTGCCAGCAGTGAGGTCGGGGGACAGGGGATAGTTGGGGCCAACGTCCTGACTTTC
CDR3 protein: CASSEVGGQGIVGANVLTF

V gene: TRBV6-1
clone size: .
CDR3 length: 20
J gene: TRBJ1-5
D gene: TRBD1
CDR3 DNA: TGTGCCAGCAGTGAGGGAGGACAGGGGGCAACTCGACGGAGCAATCAGCCCCAGCATTTT
CDR3 protein: CASSEGGQGATRRSNQPQHF

V gene: TRBV5-5
clone size: .
CDR3 length: 17
J gene: TRBJ2-5
D gene: TRBD2
CDR3 DNA: TGTGCCAGCAGCTTGTCTCATCCTAGCGGGGGGAAAGAGACCCAGTACTTC
CDR3 protein: CASSLSHPSGGKETQYF

V gene: TRBV4-2
clone size: .
CDR3 length: 16
J gene: TRBJ1-5
D gene: .
CDR3 DNA: TGTGCCAGCAGCCCCACGGCCCACCATAGCAATCAGCCCCAGCATTTT
CDR3 protein: CASSPTAHHSNQPQHF

V gene: TRBV29-1
clone size: .
CDR3 length: 15
J gene: TRBJ1-2
D gene: TRBD1
CDR3 DNA: TGCAGCGTTGATAGGGACAGGAAGACGCCCGAGGGCTACACCTTC
CDR3 protein: CSVDRDRKTPEGYTF

V gene: TRBV7-9
clone size: .
CDR3 length: 13
J gene: TRBJ2-7
D gene: .
CDR3 DNA: TGTGCCAGCAGCCCCCGGGACAATTACGAGCAGTACTTC
CDR3 protein: CASSPRDNYEQYF

V gene: TRBV2
clone size: .
CDR3 length: 14
J gene: TRBJ2-5
D gene: .
CDR3 DNA: TGTGCCAGCAGTGTACAACAGCTCCAAGAGACCCAGTACTTC
CDR3 protein: CASSVQQLQETQYF

V gene: TRBV14
clone size: .
CDR3 length: 21
J gene: TRBJ2-1
D gene: TRBD1
CDR3 DNA: TGTGCCAGCAGCCATAGAGGAATAAGTCCCGGGACAGGGCTGACCTACAATGAGCAGTTCTTC
CDR3 protein: CASSHRGISPGTGLTYNEQFF

V gene: TRBV20-1
clone size: .
CDR3 length: 16
J gene: TRBJ1-5
D gene: .
CDR3 DNA: TGCAGTGCTAGAGACTCCATGGGTTATAGCAATCAGCCCCAGCATTTT
CDR3 protein: CSARDSMGYSNQPQHF

V gene: TRBV20-1
clone size: few
CDR3 length: 13
J gene: TRBJ1-2
D gene: TRBD1
CDR3 DNA: TGCAGTGGGCCCCTAAGGGGGCAGCGAGGCTACACCTTC
CDR3 protein: CSGPLRGQRGYTF

V gene: TRBV10-3
clone size: .
CDR3 length: 14
J gene: TRBJ2-7
D gene: .
CDR3 DNA: TGTGCCATCAGTGAGTCGAGACAAGGCTACGAGCAGTACTTC
CDR3 protein: CAISESRQGYEQYF

V gene: TRBV9
clone size: .
CDR3 length: 14
J gene: TRBJ1-4
D gene: .
CDR3 DNA: TGTGCCAGCAGCGTATCAGGGTTTGATGAAAAACTGTTTTTT
CDR3 protein: CASSVSGFDEKLFF

V gene: TRBV5-1
clone size: .
CDR3 length: 16
J gene: TRBJ2-1
D gene: .
CDR3 DNA: TGCGCCAGCAGCTGGGCTGGCCAGAGCTCCTACAATGAGCAGTTCTTC
CDR3 protein: CASSWAGQSSYNEQFF

V gene: TRBV20-1
clone size: .
CDR3 length: 13
J gene: TRBJ2-7
D gene: .
CDR3 DNA: TGCAGTCCCCATCTTGGTATTTGCTACGAGCAGTACTTC
CDR3 protein: CSPHLGICYEQYF

V gene: TRBV28
clone size: few
CDR3 length: 11
J gene: TRBJ1-2
D gene: .
CDR3 DNA: TGTGCCAGCAGCATTAACTATGGCTACACCTTC
CDR3 protein: CASSINYGYTF

V gene: TRBV15
clone size: .
CDR3 length: 13
J gene: TRBJ2-1
D gene: TRBD1
CDR3 DNA: TGTGCCACCTCGGGACAGACGTTCAATGAGCAGTTCTTC
CDR3 protein: CATSGQTFNEQFF

V gene: TRBV6-5
clone size: .
CDR3 length: 15
J gene: TRBJ1-6
D gene: TRBD1
CDR3 DNA: TGTGCCAGCAGTCCACAGGGGACAGAGAATTCACCCCCCCACTTT
CDR3 protein: CASSPQGTENSPPHF

V gene: TRBV25-1
clone size: many
CDR3 length: 13
J gene: TRBJ2-7
D gene: TRBD1
CDR3 DNA: TGTGCCAGCTTGAGACAGGGGGCCTACGAGCAGTACTTC
CDR3 protein: CASLRQGAYEQYF

V gene: TRBV5-1
clone size: .
CDR3 length: 18
J gene: TRBJ2-1
D gene: TRBD2
CDR3 DNA: TGCGCCAGCAGCTCCGGGACTAGGCGGATTAGCTCCTACAATGAGCAGTTCTTC
CDR3 protein: CASSSGTRRISSYNEQFF

V gene: TRBV27
clone size: few
CDR3 length: 13
J gene: TRBJ2-4
D gene: .
CDR3 DNA: TGTGCCAGCAGTTTGGGCTCCACAAACATTCAGTACTTC
CDR3 protein: CASSLGSTNIQYF

V gene: TRBV6-1
clone size: .
CDR3 length: 16
J gene: TRBJ1-5
D gene: TRBD1
CDR3 DNA: TGTGCCAGCAGCCTCATCCCGGGACAGGGGTCTCAGCCCCAGCATTTT
CDR3 protein: CASSLIPGQGSQPQHF

V gene: TRBV27
clone size: few
CDR3 length: 17
J gene: TRBJ2-1
D gene: TRBD2
CDR3 DNA: TGTGCCAGCAGTTTTGTAAGCGGGAGTATGTTCGACAATGAGCAGTTCTTC
CDR3 protein: CASSFVSGSMFDNEQFF

V gene: TRBV12-3/TRBV12-4
clone size: many
CDR3 length: 12
J gene: TRBJ1-5
D gene: .
CDR3 DNA: TGTGCCAGCAGAAGGGGCGGTCAGCCCCAGCATTTT
CDR3 protein: CASRRGGQPQHF

V gene: TRBV5-1
clone size: few
CDR3 length: 15
J gene: TRBJ2-1
D gene: .
CDR3 DNA: TGCGCCAGCAGCTTGACAGGGATGGCCTACAATGAGCAGTTCTTC
CDR3 protein: CASSLTGMAYNEQFF

V gene: TRBV7-9
clone size: .
CDR3 length: 15
J gene: TRBJ2-3
D gene: TRBD1
CDR3 DNA: TGTGCCAGCAAACGTACAGGGGCTAGCACAGATACGCAGTATTTT
CDR3 protein: CASKRTGASTDTQYF

V gene: TRBV5-1
clone size: .
CDR3 length: 15
J gene: TRBJ2-7
D gene: .
CDR3 DNA: TGCGCCAGCAGCCCATCGGGCCCCGAGGGCTACGAGCAGTACTTC
CDR3 protein: CASSPSGPEGYEQYF

V gene: TRBV18
clone size: .
CDR3 length: 16
J gene: TRBJ2-5
D gene: TRBD2
CDR3 DNA: TGTGCCAGCTCACCCCTTCATGCCAGCGGGAGAGAGACCCAGTACTTC
CDR3 protein: CASSPLHASGRETQYF

V gene: TRBV6-5
clone size: once
CDR3 length: 14
J gene: TRBJ2-6
D gene: .
CDR3 DNA: TGTGCCACGTCGGGAGTCCGTGGGGTCAACGTCCTGACTTTC
CDR3 protein: CATSGVRGVNVLTF

V gene: TRBV6-5
clone size: .
CDR3 length: 13
J gene: TRBJ1-2
D gene: TRBD1
CDR3 DNA: TGTGCCAGCAACAGGGGGTCGGGAAGTGGCTACACCTTC
CDR3 protein: CASNRGSGSGYTF

V gene: TRBV12-3/TRBV12-4
clone size: .
CDR3 length: 16
J gene: TRBJ2-7
D gene: .
CDR3 DNA: TGTGCCAGCAGTTTAGTGTGGGACGGAGTTTCCTACGAGCAGTACTTC
CDR3 protein: CASSLVWDGVSYEQYF

V gene: TRBV29-1
clone size: few
CDR3 length: 14
J gene: TRBJ1-1
D gene: .
CDR3 DNA: TGCAGCGTTGGTTCGCCGGAGGTCTACACTGAAGCTTTCTTT
CDR3 protein: CSVGSPEVYTEAFF

V gene: TRBV12-3/TRBV12-4
clone size: .
CDR3 length: 14
J gene: TRBJ2-1
D gene: .
CDR3 DNA: TGTGCCAGCAGGGCGGAGGGTTCCTACAATGAGCAGTTCTTC
CDR3 protein: CASRAEGSYNEQFF

V gene: TRBV27
clone size: many
CDR3 length: 16
J gene: TRBJ2-5
D gene: TRBD1
CDR3 DNA: TGTGCCAGCAGTTCCGCGCTGACAGGGACACAAGAGACCCAGTACTTC
CDR3 protein: CASSSALTGTQETQYF

V gene: TRBV5-5
clone size: .
CDR3 length: 14
J gene: TRBJ1-5
D gene: .
CDR3 DNA: TGTGCCAGCAGCCCTGACATTAGCAATCAGCCCCAGCATTTT
CDR3 protein: CASSPDISNQPQHF

V gene: TRBV20-1
clone size: .
CDR3 length: 13
J gene: TRBJ2-3
D gene: .
CDR3 DNA: TGCAGTTACCTAACCCTAAGCCCAGATACGCAGTATTTT
CDR3 protein: CSYLTLSPDTQYF

V gene: TRBV5-1
clone size: .
CDR3 length: 14
J gene: TRBJ1-6
D gene: TRBD1
CDR3 DNA: TGCGCCAGCAGCTTCGGGACAGGCTATTCACCCCTCCACTTT
CDR3 protein: CASSFGTGYSPLHF

V gene: TRBV28
clone size: many
CDR3 length: 15
J gene: TRBJ2-5
D gene: TRBD2
CDR3 DNA: TGTGCCAGCAGGCATGGAGCGGGATCGTGGGAGACCCAGTACTTC
CDR3 protein: CASRHGAGSWETQYF

V gene: TRBV12-3/TRBV12-4
clone size: .
CDR3 length: 14
J gene: TRBJ2-1
D gene: TRBD2
CDR3 DNA: TGTGCCAGCAGTTTGTTCGGGACTAGCGATGAGCAGTTCTTC
CDR3 protein: CASSLFGTSDEQFF

V gene: TRBV5-5
clone size: .
CDR3 length: 16
J gene: TRBJ2-5
D gene: TRBD1
CDR3 DNA: TGTGCCAGCAGCCTCTGGACAGGGGACGGGTACAATGAGCAGTACTTC
CDR3 protein: CASSLWTGDGYNEQYF

V gene: TRBV28
clone size: few
CDR3 length: 14
J gene: TRBJ2-1
D gene: .
CDR3 DNA: TGTGCCAGCAGCCGCGGTGGGTGGAACAATGAGCAGTTCTTC
CDR3 protein: CASSRGGWNNEQFF